The TCR beta chain under discussion was sequenced for a study of cytomegalovirus exposure and HLA in healthy donors. Overall study context: Out of approximately 170 million T cells, an earlier analysis found 117 million unique TCR beta sequences in total. Points from the study as a whole: The listing of roughly 160 TCR beta chains classed them as cytomegalovirus-associated.

Per the germline V gene, CDR1 is SSHAT and CDR2 is FNYEAQ (reference sequence). The CDR3 spans 16 residues. PCR primers comprised 60 Vbeta and 13 Jbeta primers. Original processing methods: Approximately 80 million unique TCR beta chains, roughly 11 million of them shared, were counted by a later analysis. Measured with immunoSEQ multiplex PCR; TCRdb has only the in-frame clones, and not every one. V, J and clone size derive from that table, while D and trimming were established from the DNA sequence. The sample has over 150,000 clones; roughly three quarters are singletons. The donors were healthy bone marrow donors. Concerning this clone itself: Its antigen is undetermined. One junction end disagrees with the germline gene, perhaps due to a read error.

The chain has TRBV7-7 and TRBJ2-5; 12 bases are a match to TRBD2. This TCR came from a man aged 25 to 40 in good health and CMV-seropositive. The sequenced material came from PBMCs. CDR3 DNA: TGTGCTAGCAGCTCAGCACTAACTAGCGGGAGGGAGACCCAGTACTTC. It is translated as CASSSALTSGRETQYF.